Following are 7 T cell receptor beta chains from one sample sequenced in a study of T cells in women clearing cervical HPV infection. Profiled with immunoSEQ multiplex PCR; TCRdb holds only in-frame clones, not every one. The sample's table shows some 43,000 clones. The sample was blood buffy coat. The receptor set was obtained from a woman aged 18 to 75 with a cervical HPV16 infection that either progressed to CIN3+ or cleared (not recorded which).

About this clone itself: The CDR3 goes on 3 residues after the read ends, and that part is filled in from the germline J gene. V is TRBV6-1 and J is TRBJ1-2; D gene uncertain. Per germline, CDR1 MNHNS and CDR2 SASEGT. CDR3 size: 12 residues. The CDR3 region is CASSEGHDRYTF. The sequenced part of the CDR3 DNA is TGTGCCAGCAGTGAAGGGCACGATCGC.

On this clone itself: The sequence runs out 3 residues before the end of the CDR3; the remainder is reconstructed from the germline J gene. The V call is TRBV18, the J call TRBJ2-3; D unclear. Germline CDR1 KGHSH, CDR2 LQKENI. The CDR3 has 14 amino acids. The germline V and J ends were trimmed by 4 bases and 4 bases, with 12 bases remaining between them. CDR3 DNA (partial): TGTGCCAGCTCACTAACGAGAGTAGCAGATACG. Protein: CASSLTRVADT. The whole CDR3 region reads CASSLTRVADTQYF.

In regard to this clone: Germline and junction disagree at one end, which may indicate a read error. The read comes to an end 3 residues before the CDR3 does, leaving the germline J gene to fill in the end. The same CDR3 is also encoded by other DNA sequences in this sample. The V call is TRBV7-8, the J call TRBJ1-3; D ambiguous. Germline V gene lookup returns CDR1 SGHVS and CDR2 FQNEAQ. The CDR3 contains 12 residues. The CDR3 loop is CASSLSVNTIYF. The sequenced CDR3 bases are TGTGCCAGCAGCTTGAGCGTGAACACT.

On this clone itself: From the germline J gene comes the end of the CDR3, since the read stops 3 residues before it. The V call is TRBV11-2, the J call TRBJ2-7, with TRBD1 as a possible D gene (6 bases). Trimming stripped 4 bases from V and 2 bases from J, with 12 bases between. CDR1 is SGHAT, CDR2 FQNNGV, per germline. The CDR3 runs 14 residues. The sequenced CDR3 bases are TGTGCCAGCAGCTACTTCCGGGACACCTACGAG. Its translation: CASSYFRDTYE. The entire CDR3 protein is CASSYFRDTYEQYF. The complete variable domain, with remaining parts taken from reference TRBV11-2 and TRBJ2-7, reads EAGVAQSPRYKIIEKRQSVAFWCNPISGHATLYWYQQILGQGPKLLIQFQNNGVVDDSQLPKDRFSAERLKGVDSTLKIQPAKLEDSAVYLCASSYFRDTYEQYFGPGTRLTVT.

Details on this clone: The read stops 3 residues short of the end of the CDR3; the missing end is completed from the germline J gene. The rearrangement joins TRBV5-1 to TRBJ1-1; D not certain. The CDR3 covers 13 residues. Germline V gene data show CDR1 as SGHRS and CDR2 as YFSETQ. CDR3 region: CASSLNQDSEAFF. The CDR3 DNA, read in part, is TGCGCCAGCAGCTTGAATCAGGACTCGGAA.

Of note for this clone: The CDR3 end is not reached by the read, which stops 3 residues before it; the germline J gene fills it in. V and J are TRBV20-1 and TRBJ2-7, with 8 bases lining up with TRBD1. Germline values: CDR1 DFQATT, CDR2 SNEGSKA (reference sequence). The CDR3 is 15 amino acids. V lost 6 bases and J lost 2; bases outside the gene matches: 12. Partial CDR3 DNA: TGCAGTGCCGAGGGGGCCCAGGGGGCTACCTACGAG. Its translation is CSAEGAQGATYE. The full CDR3 reads CSAEGAQGATYEQYF.

Comment on this clone: Coverage ceases 3 residues before the CDR3 finishes, and the germline J gene fills in the end. This chain joins TRBV14 and TRBJ2-7, with TRBD1 matching over 9 bases. The germline V gene has CDR1 SGHDN and CDR2 FVKESK. The CDR3 has 15 amino acids. V trimming: 4 bases; J trimming: 2 bases; junction bases outside the gene matches: 6. The CDR3 reads CASSPPGTGPYEQYF. The CDR3 DNA, read in part, is TGTGCCAGCAGCCCGCCCGGGACAGGGCCCTACGAG.